This TCR beta chain emerged from a study of CD8+ T cells in alopecia areata. Extraction of RNA preceded its reverse transcription into cDNA, which served as the sequencing template. The data were produced by immunoSEQ multiplex PCR, yet TCRdb's version contains in-frame clones alone and is incomplete. The table includes roughly 190,000 clones, about three fifths detected once. The CDR3 runs 14 residues. Trimming took 1 base from V and 1 from J, leaving 10 bases between them. The germline V gene encodes CDR1 GTSNPN and CDR2 SVGIG (reference sequence). Treatment noted: oral pan-JAK inhibitor, 5-10 mg twice daily. A single count supports this clone.

The receptor was derived from a human donor with alopecia areata. The sequences come from CD4+ T cells sorted from blood, collected around week 50, from a patient treated with tofacitinib. This chain joins TRBV30 and TRBJ1-1; D uncertain. In nucleotides, the CDR3 is TGTGCCTGGAGTGCCTCGCTCCCGAACACTGAAGCTTTCTTT. Translating gives CAWSASLPNTEAFF.